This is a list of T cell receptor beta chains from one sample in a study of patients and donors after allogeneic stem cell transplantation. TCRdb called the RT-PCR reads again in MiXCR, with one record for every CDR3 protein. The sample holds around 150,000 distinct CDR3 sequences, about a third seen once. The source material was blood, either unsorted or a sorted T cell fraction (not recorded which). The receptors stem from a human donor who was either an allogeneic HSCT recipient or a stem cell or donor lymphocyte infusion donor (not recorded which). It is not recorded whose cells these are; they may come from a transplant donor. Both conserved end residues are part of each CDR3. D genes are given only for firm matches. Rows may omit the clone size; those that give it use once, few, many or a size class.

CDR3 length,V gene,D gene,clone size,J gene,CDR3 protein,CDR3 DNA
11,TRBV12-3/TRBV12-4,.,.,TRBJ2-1,CASSLGTEQFF,TGTGCCAGCAGTTTAGGGACAGAGCAGTTCTTC
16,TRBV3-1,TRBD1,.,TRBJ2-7,CASSQDGRTGIYEQYF,TGTGCCAGCAGCCAAGACGGGCGGACAGGGATCTACGAGCAGTACTTC
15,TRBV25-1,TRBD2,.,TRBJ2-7,CASSVRQEWGGEQYF,TGTGCCAGCAGTGTCCGGCAGGAGTGGGGAGGGGAGCAGTACTTC
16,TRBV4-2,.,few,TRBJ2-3,CASSRWGRYSTDTQYF,TGTGCCAGCAGCCGGTGGGGCAGATATAGCACAGATACGCAGTATTTT
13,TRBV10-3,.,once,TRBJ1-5,CAISGGRDQPQHF,TGTGCCATCAGTGGCGGACGGGATCAGCCCCAGCATTTT
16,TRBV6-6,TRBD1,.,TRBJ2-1,CASSYPGRRGNNEQFF,TGTGCCAGCAGTTACCCTGGCCGCAGGGGGAACAATGAGCAGTTCTTC
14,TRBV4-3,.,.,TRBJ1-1,CASSQAPGGTEAFF,TGCGCCAGCAGCCAAGCCCCTGGGGGAACTGAAGCTTTCTTT
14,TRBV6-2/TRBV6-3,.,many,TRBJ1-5,CASSLGPEGQPQHF,TGTGCCAGCAGTTTGGGTCCGGAGGGCCAGCCCCAGCATTTT
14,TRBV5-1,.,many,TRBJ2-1,CASSPQGMGNEQFF,TGCGCCAGCAGCCCCCAGGGGATGGGCAATGAGCAGTTCTTC
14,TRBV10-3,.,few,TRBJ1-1,CAISESATNTEAFF,TGTGCCATCAGTGAGTCCGCTACGAACACTGAAGCTTTCTTT
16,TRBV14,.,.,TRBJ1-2,CASSQDRAGRLSGYTF,TGTGCCAGCAGCCAAGATCGAGCAGGGAGATTGAGTGGCTACACCTTC
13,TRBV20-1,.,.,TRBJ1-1,CSARKHLNTEAFF,TGCAGTGCTAGAAAACATCTGAACACTGAAGCTTTCTTT
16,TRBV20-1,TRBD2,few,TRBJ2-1,CSARNLAGGSYNEQFF,TGCAGTGCTAGAAATCTAGCGGGGGGCTCCTACAATGAGCAGTTCTTC
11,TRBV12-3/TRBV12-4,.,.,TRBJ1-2,CASSYDSSYTF,TGTGCCAGCAGTTATGACAGCTCCTACACCTTC
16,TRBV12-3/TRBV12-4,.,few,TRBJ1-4,CASSLMGFGQNEKLFF,TGTGCCAGCAGTTTAATGGGGTTCGGCCAGAATGAAAAACTGTTTTTT
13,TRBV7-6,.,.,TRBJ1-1,CASSFSGRTEAFF,TGTGCCAGCAGCTTCTCAGGTCGCACTGAAGCTTTCTTT
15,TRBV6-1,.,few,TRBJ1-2,CASSEAAVRVYGYTF,TGTGCCAGCAGTGAAGCTGCGGTCCGTGTCTATGGCTACACCTTC
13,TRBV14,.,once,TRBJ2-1,CASSITQQNEQFF,TGTGCCAGCAGCATCACACAACAAAATGAGCAGTTCTTC
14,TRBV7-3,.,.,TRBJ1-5,CASSSPRSNQPQHF,TGTGCCAGCAGCTCTCCCCGGAGCAATCAGCCCCAGCATTTT
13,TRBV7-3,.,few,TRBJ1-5,CASSRGLKQPQHF,TGTGCCAGCAGCCGTGGACTCAAGCAGCCCCAGCATTTT
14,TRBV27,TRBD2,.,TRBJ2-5,CASGLAGEGETQYF,TGTGCCAGCGGTCTAGCGGGGGAGGGAGAGACCCAGTACTTC
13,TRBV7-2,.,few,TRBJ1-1,CASSLGDGGLAFF,TGTGCCAGCAGCTTAGGAGACGGGGGCTTAGCTTTCTTT
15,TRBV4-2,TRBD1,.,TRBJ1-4,CASSQVGTDNEKLFF,TGTGCCAGCAGCCAAGTGGGGACAGACAATGAAAAACTGTTTTTT
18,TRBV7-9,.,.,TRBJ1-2,CASSLASYVRGSRRGYTF,TGTGCCAGCAGCTTAGCGAGTTATGTAAGAGGATCCCGAAGAGGCTACACCTTC
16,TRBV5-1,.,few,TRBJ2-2,CASSLARRGRTGELFF,TGCGCCAGCAGCTTGGCGCGCAGGGGGAGGACCGGGGAGCTGTTTTTT
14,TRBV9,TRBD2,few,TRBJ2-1,CASSAGGAYNEQFF,TGTGCCAGCAGCGCCGGGGGGGCCTACAATGAGCAGTTCTTC
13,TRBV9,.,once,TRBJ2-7,CASSVGGNYEQYF,TGTGCCAGCAGCGTGGGCGGGAACTACGAGCAGTACTTC
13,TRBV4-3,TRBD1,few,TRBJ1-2,CASSPDRAGGYTF,TGCGCCAGCAGCCCTGACAGGGCGGGCGGCTACACCTTC